This TCR beta chain was sequenced for a study of spatial heterogeneity in lung cancer. The CDR3 contains 15 residues. The V and J ends lost 1 base and 8 bases, in that order; junction bases with no gene match: 7. Time point noted: sample taken at primary tumor resection. Unsorted whole RNA samples from tumor, nontumor lung or frozen PBMC were sequenced. TCRdb re-analysed the 5' RACE reads in MiXCR, keeping a single row per CDR3 protein. The sample lists 10,000 to 15,000 distinct CDR3 sequences, 3.5% to 4% occurring once. This clonotype was seen ten or more times. The chain carries TRBV12-3 or TRBV12-4 and TRBJ2-1, with TRBD2 identical over 8 bases. The TCR sequence derives from a male donor with early-stage non-small cell lung cancer. The material was PBMCs, obtained at surgery. Written as DNA, the CDR3 is TGTGCCAGCAGTTTAGTTGGCGGGACTAGAGATGAGCAGTTCTTC. Translation gives CASSLVGGTRDEQFF.